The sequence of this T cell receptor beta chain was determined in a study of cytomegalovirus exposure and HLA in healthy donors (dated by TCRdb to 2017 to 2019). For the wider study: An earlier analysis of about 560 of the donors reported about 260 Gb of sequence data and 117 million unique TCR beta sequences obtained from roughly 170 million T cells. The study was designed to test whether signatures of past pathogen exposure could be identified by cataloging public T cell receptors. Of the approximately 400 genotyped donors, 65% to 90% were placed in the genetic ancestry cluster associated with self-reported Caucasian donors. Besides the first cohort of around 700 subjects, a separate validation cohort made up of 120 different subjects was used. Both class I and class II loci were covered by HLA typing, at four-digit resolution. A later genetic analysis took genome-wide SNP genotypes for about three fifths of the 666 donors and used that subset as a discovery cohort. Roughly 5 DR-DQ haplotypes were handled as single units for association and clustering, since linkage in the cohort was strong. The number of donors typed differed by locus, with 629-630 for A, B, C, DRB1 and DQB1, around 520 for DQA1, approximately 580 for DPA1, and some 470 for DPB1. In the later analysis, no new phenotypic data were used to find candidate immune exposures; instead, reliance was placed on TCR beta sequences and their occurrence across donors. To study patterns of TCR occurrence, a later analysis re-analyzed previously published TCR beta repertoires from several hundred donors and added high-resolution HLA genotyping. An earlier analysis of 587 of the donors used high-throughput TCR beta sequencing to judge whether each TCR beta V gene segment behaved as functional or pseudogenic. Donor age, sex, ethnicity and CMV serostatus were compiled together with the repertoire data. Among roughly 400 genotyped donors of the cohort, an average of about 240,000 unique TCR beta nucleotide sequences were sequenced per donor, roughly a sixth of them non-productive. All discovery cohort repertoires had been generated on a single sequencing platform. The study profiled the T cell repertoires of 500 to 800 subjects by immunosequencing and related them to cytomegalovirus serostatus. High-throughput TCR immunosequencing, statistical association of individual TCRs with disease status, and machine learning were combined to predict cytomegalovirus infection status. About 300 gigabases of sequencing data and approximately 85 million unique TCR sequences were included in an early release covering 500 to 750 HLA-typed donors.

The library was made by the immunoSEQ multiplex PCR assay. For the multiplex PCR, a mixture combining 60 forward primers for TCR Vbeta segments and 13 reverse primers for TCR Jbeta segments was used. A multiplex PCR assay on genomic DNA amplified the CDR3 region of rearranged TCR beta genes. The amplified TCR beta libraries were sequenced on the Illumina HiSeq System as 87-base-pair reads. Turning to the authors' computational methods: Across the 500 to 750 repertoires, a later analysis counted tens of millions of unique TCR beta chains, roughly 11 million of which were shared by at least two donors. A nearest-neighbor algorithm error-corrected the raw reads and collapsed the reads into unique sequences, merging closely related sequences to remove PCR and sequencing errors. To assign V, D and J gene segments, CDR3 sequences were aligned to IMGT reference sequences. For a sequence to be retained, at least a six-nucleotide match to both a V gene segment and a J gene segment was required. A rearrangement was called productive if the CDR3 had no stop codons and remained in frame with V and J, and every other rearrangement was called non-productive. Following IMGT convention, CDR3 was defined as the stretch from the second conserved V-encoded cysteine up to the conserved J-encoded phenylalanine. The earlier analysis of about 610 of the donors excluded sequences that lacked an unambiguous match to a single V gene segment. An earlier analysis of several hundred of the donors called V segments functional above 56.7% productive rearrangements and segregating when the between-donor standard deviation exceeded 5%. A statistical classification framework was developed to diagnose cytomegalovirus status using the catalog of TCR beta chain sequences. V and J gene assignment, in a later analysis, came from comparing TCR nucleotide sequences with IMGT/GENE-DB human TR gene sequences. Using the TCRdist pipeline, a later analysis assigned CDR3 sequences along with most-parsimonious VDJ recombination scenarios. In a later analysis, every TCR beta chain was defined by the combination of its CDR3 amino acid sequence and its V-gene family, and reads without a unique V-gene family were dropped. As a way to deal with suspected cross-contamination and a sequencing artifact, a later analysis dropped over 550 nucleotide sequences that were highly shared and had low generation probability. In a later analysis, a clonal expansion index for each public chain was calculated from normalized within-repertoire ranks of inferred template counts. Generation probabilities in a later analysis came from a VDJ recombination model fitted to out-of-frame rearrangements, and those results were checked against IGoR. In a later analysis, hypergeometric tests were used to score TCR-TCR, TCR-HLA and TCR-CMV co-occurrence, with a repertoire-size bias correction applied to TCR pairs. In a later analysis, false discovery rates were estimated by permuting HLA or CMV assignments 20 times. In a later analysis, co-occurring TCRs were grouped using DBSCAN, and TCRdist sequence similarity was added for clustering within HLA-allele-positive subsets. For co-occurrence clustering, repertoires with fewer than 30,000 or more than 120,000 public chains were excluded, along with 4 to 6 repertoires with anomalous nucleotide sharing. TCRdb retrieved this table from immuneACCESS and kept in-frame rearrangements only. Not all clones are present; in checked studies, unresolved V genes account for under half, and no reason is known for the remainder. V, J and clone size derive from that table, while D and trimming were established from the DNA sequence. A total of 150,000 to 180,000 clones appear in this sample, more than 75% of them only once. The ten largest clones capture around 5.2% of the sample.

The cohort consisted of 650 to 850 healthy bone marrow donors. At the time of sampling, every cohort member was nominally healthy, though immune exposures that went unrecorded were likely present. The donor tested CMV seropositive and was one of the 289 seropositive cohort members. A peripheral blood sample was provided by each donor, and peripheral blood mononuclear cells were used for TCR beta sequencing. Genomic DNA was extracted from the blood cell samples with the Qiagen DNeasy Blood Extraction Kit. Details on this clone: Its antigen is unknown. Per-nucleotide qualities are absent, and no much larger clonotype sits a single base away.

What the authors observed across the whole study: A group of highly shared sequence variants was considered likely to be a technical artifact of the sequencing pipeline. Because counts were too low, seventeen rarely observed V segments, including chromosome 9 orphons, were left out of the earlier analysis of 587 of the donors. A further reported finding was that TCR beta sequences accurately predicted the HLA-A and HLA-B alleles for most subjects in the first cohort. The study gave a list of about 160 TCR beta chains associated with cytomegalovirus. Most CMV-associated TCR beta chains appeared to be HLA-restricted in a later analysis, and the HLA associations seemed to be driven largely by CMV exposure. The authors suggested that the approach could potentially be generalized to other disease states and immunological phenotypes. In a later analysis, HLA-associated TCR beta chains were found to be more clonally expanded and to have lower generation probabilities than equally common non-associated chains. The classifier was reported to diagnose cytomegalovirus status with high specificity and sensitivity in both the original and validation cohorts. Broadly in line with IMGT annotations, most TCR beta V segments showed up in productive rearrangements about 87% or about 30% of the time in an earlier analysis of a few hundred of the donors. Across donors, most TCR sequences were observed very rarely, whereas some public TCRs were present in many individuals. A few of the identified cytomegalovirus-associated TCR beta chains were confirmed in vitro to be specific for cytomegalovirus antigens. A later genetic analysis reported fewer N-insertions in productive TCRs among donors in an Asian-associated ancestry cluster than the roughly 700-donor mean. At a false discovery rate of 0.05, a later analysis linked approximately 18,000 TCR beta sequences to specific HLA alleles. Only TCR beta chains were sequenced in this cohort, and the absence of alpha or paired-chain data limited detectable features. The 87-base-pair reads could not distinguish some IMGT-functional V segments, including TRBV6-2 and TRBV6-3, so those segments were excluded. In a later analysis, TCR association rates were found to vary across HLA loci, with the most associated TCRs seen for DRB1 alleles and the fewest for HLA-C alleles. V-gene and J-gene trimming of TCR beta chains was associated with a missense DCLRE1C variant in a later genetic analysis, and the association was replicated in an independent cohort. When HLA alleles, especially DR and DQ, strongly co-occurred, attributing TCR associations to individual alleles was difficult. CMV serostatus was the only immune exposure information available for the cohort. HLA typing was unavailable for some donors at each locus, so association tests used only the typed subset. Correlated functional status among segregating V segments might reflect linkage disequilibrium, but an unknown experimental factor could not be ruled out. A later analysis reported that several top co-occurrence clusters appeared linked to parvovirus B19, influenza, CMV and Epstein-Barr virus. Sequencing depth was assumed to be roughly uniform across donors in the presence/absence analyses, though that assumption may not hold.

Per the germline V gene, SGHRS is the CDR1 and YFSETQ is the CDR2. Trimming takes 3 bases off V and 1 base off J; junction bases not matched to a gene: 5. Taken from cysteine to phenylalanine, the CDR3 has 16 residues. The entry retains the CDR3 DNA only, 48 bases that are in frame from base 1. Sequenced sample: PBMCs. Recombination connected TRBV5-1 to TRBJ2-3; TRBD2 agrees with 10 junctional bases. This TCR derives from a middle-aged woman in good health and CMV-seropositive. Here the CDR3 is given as CASSWTLAGGTDTQYF. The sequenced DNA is TGCGCCAGCAGCTGGACTCTAGCGGGAGGCACAGATACGCAGTATTTT.